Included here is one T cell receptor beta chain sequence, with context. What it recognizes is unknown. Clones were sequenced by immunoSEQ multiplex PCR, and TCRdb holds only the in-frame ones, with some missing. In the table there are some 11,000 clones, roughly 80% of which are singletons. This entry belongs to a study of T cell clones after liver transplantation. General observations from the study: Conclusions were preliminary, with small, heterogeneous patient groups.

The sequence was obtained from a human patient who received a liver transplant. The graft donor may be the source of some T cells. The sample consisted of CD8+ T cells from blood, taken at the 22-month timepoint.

This CDR3 reads CATPQDGSYGYTF. CDR3 sequence (DNA): TGTGCCACCCCTCAAGACGGATCCTATGGCTACACCTTC. The chain recombines TRBV19 with TRBJ1-2, with D hard to call. Germline-derived CDR1 and CDR2 are LNHDA and SQIVND (reference sequence). The V end lost 10 bases, the J end lost 4 bases, and 16 bases lay between the germline ends. This CDR3 is 13 amino acids long.